The entry below describes one T cell receptor (beta chain). V shed 4 bases and J shed 2 bases, with 15 bases lying between them. CDR1 is LNHDA and CDR2 is SQIVND in the germline V gene (reference sequence). The CDR3 sequence is 15 residues long. Study processing details: Reference gene primer amplification gave nucleated cell count estimates. Profiled with immunoSEQ multiplex PCR; TCRdb holds only in-frame clones, not every one. From that table come the V and J calls and clone size; the DNA was used to work out D and trimming. The sample has 95,000 to 150,000 clones; around 85% are singletons. The data derive from a study of blood T cell repertoires in COVID-19. About the study: Both acute and convalescent COVID-19 samples were obtained from the United States, Italy and Spain.

Sequencing was carried out using peripheral blood. The receptor's source is a woman aged 80 or over with COVID-19, enrolled during active disease. The chain is built from TRBV19 and TRBJ2-7; D is perhaps TRBD1 (6 bases). The CDR3 DNA reads as TGTGCCAGTAGTACCCAGACAGGCTATGCCTACGAGCAGTACTTC. Encoded protein: CASSTQTGYAYEQYF.